This record looks at one T cell receptor beta chain sequence and its context. Repertoires were generated with immunoSEQ multiplex PCR, while TCRdb's copy carries only in-frame clones and drops some. The sample contains roughly 40,000 clones, approximately 90% of which appear only once. This sample was taken from a study of blood T cell repertoires in COVID-19. Study information: Some COVID-19 samples were acute and others convalescent; all came from the United States, Italy and Spain. The cDNA or gDNA used as material had been derived from T cells, B-cell-depleted T cells, or PBMCs.

CDR1 MRHNA and CDR2 SNTAGT come from the germline V gene. Unmatched junction bases numbered 14, after V lost 6 bases and J lost 1 base. This CDR3 is built from 18 residues. The TCR was taken from a man in his fifties with COVID-19, enrolled during active disease. Sequences were obtained from peripheral blood. The chain couples TRBV6-4 to TRBJ1-5; 8 nucleotides align to TRBD1. The CDR3 nucleotides read TGTGCCAGCAGCCGGAACAAGGACAGGGTAGGGAGCAATCAGCCCCAGCATTTT. Its translation is CASSRNKDRVGSNQPQHF.